The TCR beta chain described here comes from a study of vaccination and CD4 T cells after COVID-19. Study overall: In the convalescent cohort, there were six males and four females, two of them Hispanic. The authors exposed cells to overlapping spike peptides derived from SARS-CoV-2, HCoV-NL63, HCoV-OC43 and HCoV-229E. Following dose two, a median about 65 days (range 14 to 241) passed before post-vaccine samples were taken.

The CDR3 consists of 14 residues. Germline loops: CDR1 MNHEY, CDR2 SVGEGT. Trimming removed 8 bases from V and 10 bases from J; junction bases left unmatched: 9. Oncomine TCR Beta short-read sequencing was applied to DNA from cultured CD4+ T cells. TCRdb itself ran the PCR reads through MiXCR, one entry per CDR3 protein. Counted here are about 20,000 distinct CDR3 sequences, 50% to 65% occurring once; the ten biggest clones make up less than 7%. On this clonotype itself: Its antigen remains unknown.

The treatment: roughly ten-day PBMC culture with coronavirus spike peptide pools or control peptides (ViraFEST assay). Following expansion of antigen-specific T cells with peptide pools, ViraFEST then sequenced TCRs. This rearrangement joins TRBV6-2 or TRBV6-3 to TRBJ2-1; 12 bases are shared with TRBD2. The sequencing input was CD4+ T cells from blood, cultured in vitro. The TCR originated in a human donor who had recovered from COVID-19. This chain's CDR3 is CASGRSGTSGEQFF. CDR3 nucleotide sequence: TGTGCCAGCGGTCGATCCGGGACTAGCGGGGAGCAGTTCTTC.